This T cell receptor beta chain was sequenced for a study of blood T cell repertoires in COVID-19. Looking at the study overall: The United States, Italy and Spain provided the acute and convalescent COVID-19 samples. The analysed material was cDNA or gDNA that came from T cells, B-cell-depleted T cells, or PBMCs.

CDR3 size: 13 residues. The V gene's germline CDR1 is MNHEY and CDR2 SVGAGI. The V gene end was trimmed by 5 bases and the J gene end by 3 bases; junction bases not matched to a gene: 3. As originally analysed: Reference gene primers were amplified, and this amplification served to estimate nucleated cell counts. This table comes from immunoSEQ multiplex PCR, and its TCRdb copy is limited to in-frame clones, with some not included. V, J and clone size are taken as reported in that table, and D and trimming were inferred from the DNA itself. Of around 170,000 clones detected, about 85% appear once; the ten largest clones hold over 10%.

This sequence joins TRBV6-5 and TRBJ2-5, with 7 bases fitting TRBD2. Material for sequencing was peripheral blood. The source is a man between 65 and 85 years old who had recovered from COVID-19. The DNA for the CDR3 is TGTGCCAGCAGTCCAGGGAGGGAAGAGACCCAGTACTTC. It encodes CASSPGREETQYF.